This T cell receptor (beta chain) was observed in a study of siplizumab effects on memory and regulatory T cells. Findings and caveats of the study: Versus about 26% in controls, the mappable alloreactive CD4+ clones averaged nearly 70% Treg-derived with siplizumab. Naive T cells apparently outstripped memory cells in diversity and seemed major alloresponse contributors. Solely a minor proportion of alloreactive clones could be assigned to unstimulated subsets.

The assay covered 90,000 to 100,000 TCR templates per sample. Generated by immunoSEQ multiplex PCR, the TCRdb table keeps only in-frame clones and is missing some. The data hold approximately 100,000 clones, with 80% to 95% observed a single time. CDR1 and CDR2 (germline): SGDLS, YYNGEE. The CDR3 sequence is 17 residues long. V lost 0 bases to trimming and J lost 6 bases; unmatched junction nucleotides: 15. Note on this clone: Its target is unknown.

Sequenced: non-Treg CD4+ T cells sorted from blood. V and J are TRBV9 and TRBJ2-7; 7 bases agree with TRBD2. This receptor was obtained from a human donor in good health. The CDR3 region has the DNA TGTGCCAGCAGCGTAGCCGTGACTAGCCTTGGGGCGGGCGAGCAGTACTTC. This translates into CASSVAVTSLGAGEQYF.